These 21 T cell receptor beta chains originate from one sample sequenced in a study of blood T cell repertoires in COVID-19. Data came from immunoSEQ multiplex PCR; TCRdb stores just in-frame clones and leaves some out. The sample holds approximately 240,000 clones, about 86% seen once. The sequencing input was peripheral blood. These receptors all come from a woman in her 30s who had recovered from COVID-19.

The V call is TRBV2, the J call TRBJ1-1; 8 positions match TRBD1. V lost 4 bases and J lost 1; bases outside the gene matches: 5. CDR3 length: 15 amino acids. Germline lookup yields CDR1 SNHLY and CDR2 FYNNEI. CDR3 sequence reads: CASSGTGIGNTEAFF. DNA for the CDR3: TGTGCCAGCAGTGGGACAGGGATCGGGAACACTGAAGCTTTCTTT.

V is TRBV5-6 and J is TRBJ1-2, with D perhaps matching TRBD1 (6 bases). CDR3 length: 15 amino acids. Germline V gene sequence: CDR1 SGHDT, CDR2 YYEEEE. The V end lost 4 bases, the J end lost 5 bases, and 18 bases lay between the germline ends. The CDR3 spells CASSISGGAPYGYTF. DNA for the CDR3: TGTGCCAGCAGCATTAGCGGGGGGGCGCCTTATGGCTACACCTTC.

V is TRBV9 and J is TRBJ1-2; possibly TRBD1 for D (6 bases). CDR1 is SGDLS, CDR2 YYNGEE, per germline. The V gene lost 4 bases and the J gene lost 6 bases, with 16 bases spanning the gap. This CDR3 is built from 14 residues. The CDR3 here is CASSPTGLEDGYTF. CDR3 nucleotide sequence: TGTGCCAGCAGCCCCACAGGGCTCGAGGATGGCTACACCTTC.

The chain joins TRBV25-1 to TRBJ2-7; perhaps TRBD1 as D (6 bases). Looked up from germline, CDR1 is MGHDK and CDR2 is SYGVNS. This CDR3 is built from 14 residues. V lost 6 bases and J lost 2, with 14 bases in between. The CDR3 spells CASSVGAGPYEQYF. CDR3 bases: TGTGCCAGCAGCGTGGGGGCAGGTCCCTACGAGCAGTACTTC.

This rearrangement joins TRBV4-2 to TRBJ2-2; D is possibly TRBD2 (6 bases). This CDR3 is 14 amino acids long. Trimming pared 2 bases from V and 4 bases from J, leaving 8 bases between. Germline loops: CDR1 LGHNA, CDR2 YNFKEQ. CDR3 region: CASSQWEATGELFF. The CDR3 nucleotides are TGTGCCAGCAGCCAATGGGAGGCCACCGGGGAGCTGTTTTTT.

The chain employs TRBV10-1 and TRBJ2-1; 7 nucleotides align to TRBD2. The J segment lost 14 bases and the V segment lost 2 bases, leaving 12 bases of the junction unmatched. The CDR3 sequence is 14 residues long. Germline values: CDR1 WNHNN, CDR2 SYGVQD (reference sequence). CDR3 residues: CASSEDSRGSKKFF. CDR3 DNA: TGCGCCAGCAGTGAGGACAGTCGCGGGAGTAAAAAGTTCTTC.

The rearrangement uses TRBV5-5 and TRBJ1-6, with TRBD1 matching over 12 bases. From germline, CDR1 is SGHKS and CDR2 YYEKEE (reference sequence). V dropped 4 bases and J dropped 9; count of bases not matched to a gene: 14. CDR3 length equals 18 residues. The CDR3: CASSKAGTGGAGGSPLHF. DNA for the CDR3: TGTGCCAGCAGCAAGGCCGGGACAGGGGGCGCGGGAGGTTCACCCCTCCACTTT.

The chain's CDR3 is CASSPRLAGEETQYF. The DNA of the CDR3 is TGTGCCAGCAGTCCACGACTAGCGGGAGAAGAGACCCAGTACTTC. The chain uses TRBV28 and TRBJ2-5; 12 bases agree with TRBD2. The germline V gene encodes CDR1 MDHEN and CDR2 SYDVKM. The CDR3 loop spans 15 amino acids. V trimming: 5 bases; J trimming: 3 bases; junction bases outside the gene matches: 4. Based on the CDR3 plus reference TRBV28 and TRBJ2-5, the full variable domain is DVKVTQSSRYLVKRTGEKVFLECVQDMDHENMFWYRQDPGLGLRLIYFSYDVKMKEKGDIPEGYSVSREKKERFSLILESASTNQTSMYLCASSPRLAGEETQYFGPGTRLLVL.

CDR3 amino acids: CASSQDLAGADTQYF. In DNA form, the CDR3 reads TGTGCCAGCAGCCAAGATCTAGCGGGAGCCGATACGCAGTATTTT. The J gene is TRBJ2-3, the V gene TRBV3-1 (or the pseudogene TRBV3-2); TRBD2 aligns across 10 bases. In germline, CDR1 is LGHDT, CDR2 YNNKEL (reference sequence). V gave up 0 bases and J gave up 6 bases; unmatched junction bases: 3. The CDR3 is 15 amino acids.

This clone was detected once. The J gene is TRBJ2-6, the V gene TRBV18, with 12 nucleotides matching TRBD2. Germline V lookup: CDR1 KGHSH, CDR2 LQKENI. With V trimmed by 5 bases and J by 4 bases, 6 bases remained unmatched. The CDR3 totals 17 residues. The CDR3 sequence: CASSSLAGGSGANVLTF. The CDR3 DNA follows: TGTGCCAGCTCATCCCTAGCGGGAGGGTCGGGGGCCAACGTCCTGACTTTC.

CDR3 nucleotides: TGTGCCAGCACCTTACTGGGGGGGGGATCCTACGAGCAGTACTTC. Protein sequence: CASTLLGGGSYEQYF. This chain links TRBV27 with TRBJ2-7, with 7 positions matching TRBD2. Losses at the gene ends were 7 bases for V and 1 base for J; bases not matched to a gene: 10. Germline V lookup: CDR1 MNHEY, CDR2 SMNVEV (reference sequence). The CDR3 has 15 amino acids.

The CDR3 DNA follows: TGTGCCAGCAGTTACTCCCGGGAAGGGGGGAACACTGAAGCTTTCTTT. Protein sequence: CASSYSREGGNTEAFF. V is TRBV6-5 and J is TRBJ1-1; maybe TRBD1 (6 bases). Trimming pared 0 bases from V and 1 base from J, leaving 12 bases between. Per the germline V gene, CDR1 is MNHEY and CDR2 is SVGAGI. The CDR3 has 16 amino acids.

The chain employs TRBV10-3 and TRBJ2-3; 8 bases fit TRBD2. V lost 6 bases to trimming and J lost 1 base; unmatched junction nucleotides: 9. This CDR3 is built from 16 residues. The germline gives CDR1 ENHRY, CDR2 SYGVKD. The CDR3 here is CAISELAEMGTDTQYF. In DNA form, the CDR3 reads TGTGCCATCAGCGAACTAGCGGAGATGGGCACAGATACGCAGTATTTT.

V is TRBV19 and J is TRBJ2-2, with D perhaps matching TRBD2 (6 bases). Germline V CDR1 and CDR2: LNHDA, SQIVND (reference sequence). V lost 7 bases and J 3 bases, leaving 15 bases between the germline ends. The CDR3 contains 15 residues. The CDR3 bases are TGTGCCAGTAAGCAGGCGGGATATGACACCGGGGAGCTGTTTTTT. Translating gives CASKQAGYDTGELFF.

The gene calls are TRBV4-1 and TRBJ2-7; the D gene is possibly TRBD2 (5 bases). Deletions cut 0 bases from V and 5 bases from J, with 8 bases between. This CDR3 region has 13 residues. CDR1 is MGHRA, CDR2 YSYEKL, per germline. CDR3 DNA sequence: TGCGCCAGCAGCCAAGACCCGGAGGACGAGCAGTACTTC. Its protein product is CASSQDPEDEQYF.

The chain couples TRBV19 to TRBJ2-7, with 8 bases matching TRBD2. The CDR3 covers 15 residues. Trimming at V came to 4 bases and at J to 2 bases, leaving 7 bases not matched to a gene. Germline V gives CDR1 LNHDA, CDR2 SQIVND (reference sequence). The chain's CDR3 is CASSTGTGRAYEQYF. DNA for the CDR3: TGTGCCAGTAGTACCGGGACCGGGAGGGCCTACGAGCAGTACTTC.

The chain employs TRBV10-1 and TRBJ1-2; 8 nucleotides agree with TRBD1. The V gene's germline CDR1 is WNHNN and CDR2 SYGVQD (reference sequence). Losses at the gene ends were 11 bases for V and 8 bases for J; bases not matched to a gene: 13. This CDR3 has 13 residues. CDR3 region: CARWARGLYGYTF. DNA for the CDR3: TGCGCCCGGTGGGCCAGGGGGCTCTACGGCTACACCTTC.

This clone came up once. This sequence joins TRBV27 and TRBJ2-7; the match to TRBD1 covers 9 bases. This CDR3 has 14 residues. V trimming: 6 bases; J trimming: 2 bases; junction bases outside the gene matches: 5. The germline V gene has CDR1 MNHEY and CDR2 SMNVEV (reference sequence). The CDR3 nucleotides read TGTGCCAGCAGCTACCGGGACAGGGCCTACGAGCAGTACTTC. Translation gives CASSYRDRAYEQYF.

This clone was detected a few times. This sequence joins TRBV5-4 and TRBJ1-5; D gene uncertain. This CDR3 is built from 15 residues. V was clipped by 0 bases and J by 6 bases, with 13 bases between them. Germline-derived CDR1 and CDR2 are SGHNT and YYREEE (reference sequence). The CDR3 DNA is TGTGCCAGCAGCTTGGCCACAATGGAGAGTCAGCCCCAGCATTTT. As protein: CASSLATMESQPQHF.

DNA for the CDR3: TGTGCCAGCAGCCAAGGCGGACTAGCGGGAGGCAGCCAGTTCTTC. It encodes CASSQGGLAGGSQFF. The V call is TRBV3-1 (or the pseudogene TRBV3-2), the J call TRBJ2-1, with 14 bases aligning to TRBD2. This CDR3 has 15 residues. CDR1 and CDR2 from the germline V gene are LGHDT and YNNKEL (reference sequence). V shed 1 base and J 13 bases; nucleotides not matched to a gene: 6.

V gene TRBV18 combines with J gene TRBJ2-1; D gene uncertain. This CDR3 spans 12 amino acids. The V gene lost 6 bases and the J gene lost 6 bases, with 9 bases spanning the gap. The germline V gene encodes CDR1 KGHSH and CDR2 LQKENI. The CDR3 region is CASSQDSNEQFF. The DNA for the CDR3 is TGTGCCAGCTCCCAAGACTCCAATGAGCAGTTCTTC. The complete variable domain, with remaining parts taken from reference TRBV18 and TRBJ2-1, reads NAGVMQNPRHLVRRRGQEARLRCSPMKGHSHVYWYRQLPEEGLKFMVYLQKENIIDESGMPKERFSAEFPKEGPSILRIQQVVRGDSAAYFCASSQDSNEQFFGPGTRLTVL.